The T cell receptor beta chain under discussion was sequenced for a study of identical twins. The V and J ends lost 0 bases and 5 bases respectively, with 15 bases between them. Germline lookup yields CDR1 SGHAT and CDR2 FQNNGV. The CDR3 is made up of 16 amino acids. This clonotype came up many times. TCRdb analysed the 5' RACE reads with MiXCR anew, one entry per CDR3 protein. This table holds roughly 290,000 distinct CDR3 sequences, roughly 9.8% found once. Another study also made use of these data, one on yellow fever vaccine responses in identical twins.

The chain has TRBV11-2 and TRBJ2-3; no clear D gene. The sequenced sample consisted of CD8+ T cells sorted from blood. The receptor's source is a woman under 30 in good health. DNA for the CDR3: TGTGCCAGCAGCTTAGATTGGACCACCGGCCTAGATACGCAGTATTTT. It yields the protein CASSLDWTTGLDTQYF.